This entry lists 14 T cell receptor beta chains sequenced from one sample in a study of blood T cell repertoires in COVID-19 (dated by TCRdb to the early 2020s). Library preparation employed the immunoSEQ multiplex PCR assay. The immuneACCESS repertoire file appears here via TCRdb, limited to in-frame rearrangements. These files lack a portion of the clones; in checked studies, under half of the deficit traces to unresolved V genes, and the cause of the others is not known. This sample holds some 38,000 clones; about 82% were observed only once. The top ten constitute roughly 10% of the sample. The sample taken for sequencing was peripheral blood. The receptors originated from a man between 60 and 75 years old in a cohort sampled during active COVID-19.

The gene calls are TRBV6-2 or TRBV6-3 and TRBJ2-7; 7 bases align to TRBD2. V dropped 0 bases and J dropped 2; count of bases not matched to a gene: 13. The CDR3 spans 18 residues. Per germline, CDR1 MNHEY and CDR2 SVGEGT. CDR3 sequence reads: CASSYSMGISGGTYEQYF. The CDR3 nucleotides read TGTGCCAGCAGTTACTCGATGGGAATATCGGGGGGAACCTACGAGCAGTACTTC.

The chain combines TRBV11-1 with TRBJ2-7; 7 bases match TRBD2. Germline CDR1 reads SGHAT; CDR2 reads FQDESV (reference sequence). V lost 6 bases, J lost 2 bases, and 7 bases stayed unmatched. The CDR3 consists of 14 residues. In DNA, the CDR3 is TGTGCCAGCAGTCGACGGGCGGGGGCCTACGAGCAGTACTTC. It yields the protein CASSRRAGAYEQYF. Full variable domain (missing parts from reference TRBV11-1 and TRBJ2-7): EAEVAQSPRYKITEKSQAVAFWCDPISGHATLYWYRQILGQGPELLVQFQDESVVDDSQLPKDRFSAERLKGVDSTLKIQPAELGDSAMYLCASSRRAGAYEQYFGPGTRLTVT.

The chain links TRBV5-5 to TRBJ2-1, with D uncertain. This CDR3 region has 16 residues. V was pared by 1 base and J by 0 bases, with 11 bases between. Germline V lookup: CDR1 SGHKS, CDR2 YYEKEE (reference sequence). Written as DNA, the CDR3 is TGTGCCAGCAGCTTGTGGCCCCAACCCTCCTACAATGAGCAGTTCTTC. It codes for CASSLWPQPSYNEQFF.

The V and J genes are TRBV2 and TRBJ2-1; 9 nucleotides agree with TRBD2. The V gene end was trimmed by 7 bases and the J gene end by 1 base; junction bases not matched to a gene: 5. CDR1 SNHLY and CDR2 FYNNEI come from the germline V gene. The CDR3 is made up of 15 amino acids. CDR3 protein: CASKESGGSYNEQFF. The CDR3 region has the DNA TGTGCCAGCAAAGAGAGCGGGGGGTCCTACAATGAGCAGTTCTTC. The whole variable domain, remainder taken from reference TRBV2 and TRBJ2-1, is EPEVTQTPSHQVTQMGQEVILRCVPISNHLYFYWYRQILGQKVEFLVSFYNNEISEKSEIFDDQFSVERPDGSNFTLKIRSTKLEDSAMYFCASKESGGSYNEQFFGPGTRLTVL.

The chain recombines TRBV4-2 with TRBJ1-3; D perhaps matches TRBD1 (5 bases). V was cut by 0 bases and J by 0 bases, with 12 bases left in between. CDR3 length: 17 amino acids. CDR1 is LGHNA and CDR2 is YNFKEQ in the germline V gene. CDR3: CASSQDAGRASGNTIYF. For the CDR3, the DNA is TGTGCCAGCAGCCAAGATGCTGGCAGGGCCTCTGGAAACACCATATATTTT.

The chain joins TRBV6-5 to TRBJ2-7; TRBD1 might be the D (5 bases). The CDR3 contains 16 residues. Looked up from germline, CDR1 is MNHEY and CDR2 is SVGAGI. The V gene lost 2 bases and the J gene lost 3 bases, with 17 bases spanning the gap. Here the CDR3 DNA reads TGTGCCAGCAGTTACGCGGACCCGGCAGGGAACTACGAGCAGTACTTC. Translating gives CASSYADPAGNYEQYF.

This clone was picked up one time. The CDR3 bases are TGTGCCAGCAGCTCAGGACAGAAACTAAATGAAAAACTGTTTTTT. It encodes CASSSGQKLNEKLFF. The rearrangement joins TRBV11-2 to TRBJ1-4; a weak D match, TRBD1 (6 bases). Deletions cut 4 bases from V and 5 bases from J, with 14 bases between. The CDR3 covers 15 residues. Germline CDR1 SGHAT, CDR2 FQNNGV.

The V gene is TRBV6-4, the J gene TRBJ2-7, with 11 bases identical to TRBD2. The germline CDR1 and CDR2 sequences are MRHNA and SNTAGT. The V gene end was trimmed by 4 bases and the J gene end by 6 bases; junction bases not matched to a gene: 5. The CDR3 extends over 14 amino acids. This chain's CDR3 is CASSVLAGGFEQYF. CDR3 in DNA: TGTGCCAGCAGTGTCCTAGCGGGGGGATTCGAGCAGTACTTC.

J is TRBJ2-7 and V is TRBV4-1; TRBD1 aligns across 7 bases. CDR1 and CDR2 from the germline V gene are MGHRA and YSYEKL. The CDR3 spans 15 residues. With 4 bases clipped from V and 0 bases from J, the junction kept 6 bases outside the gene matches. CDR3 DNA sequence: TGCGCCAGCAGCCTGGAACAGGGGCCCTCCTACGAGCAGTACTTC. As protein: CASSLEQGPSYEQYF.

V gene TRBV3-1 (or the pseudogene TRBV3-2) combines with J gene TRBJ2-3; D is uncertain. This CDR3 is 18 amino acids long. Germline lookup yields CDR1 LGHDT and CDR2 YNNKEL (reference sequence). Trimming shortened V by 0 bases and J by 2 bases, and 18 bases separated the two germline ends. The CDR3 nucleotides read TGTGCCAGCAGCCAAGATCGCGTCGTGAACAGCCCCACAGATACGCAGTATTTT. It translates to CASSQDRVVNSPTDTQYF.

The rearrangement links TRBV5-4 to TRBJ1-1; 8 bases are shared with TRBD1. The germline V gene has CDR1 SGHNT and CDR2 YYREEE (reference sequence). V was clipped by 0 bases and J by 4 bases; unmatched bases: 2. The length of the CDR3 is 14 residues. The CDR3 sequence is CASSLAGQGTEAFF. CDR3 nucleotide sequence: TGTGCCAGCAGCTTGGCCGGACAGGGCACTGAAGCTTTCTTT.

The rearrangement links TRBV6-6 to TRBJ2-1; D is perhaps TRBD1 (6 bases). This CDR3 comprises 15 residues. The germline gives CDR1 MNHNY, CDR2 SVGAGI (reference sequence). The V and J ends lost 7 bases and 0 bases respectively, with 13 bases between them. The CDR3: CASKGGPSSYNEQFF. The CDR3 nucleotides are TGTGCCAGCAAAGGGGGACCCAGCTCCTACAATGAGCAGTTCTTC.

This clone was detected only a few times. The rearrangement links TRBV20-1 to TRBJ2-5, with unresolved D. Per the germline V gene, CDR1 is DFQATT and CDR2 is SNEGSKA (reference sequence). With 3 bases removed from V and 5 bases from J, the gap between germline ends came to 7 bases. The CDR3 consists of 11 residues. DNA for the CDR3: TGCAGTGCTAGTCCCTTGGAGACCCAGTACTTC. Translating it yields CSASPLETQYF.

The gene calls are TRBV10-3 and TRBJ2-3; tentatively, D is TRBD1 (5 bases). Looked up from germline, CDR1 is ENHRY and CDR2 is SYGVKD. The ends were cut back, 0 bases at V and 1 base at J, with 17 bases in the middle. This CDR3 has 18 amino acids. CDR3 sequence (DNA): TGTGCCATCAGTGAGTCCGGGTCTGTTCAGGGCCGCACAGATACGCAGTATTTT. Its protein product is CAISESGSVQGRTDTQYF.